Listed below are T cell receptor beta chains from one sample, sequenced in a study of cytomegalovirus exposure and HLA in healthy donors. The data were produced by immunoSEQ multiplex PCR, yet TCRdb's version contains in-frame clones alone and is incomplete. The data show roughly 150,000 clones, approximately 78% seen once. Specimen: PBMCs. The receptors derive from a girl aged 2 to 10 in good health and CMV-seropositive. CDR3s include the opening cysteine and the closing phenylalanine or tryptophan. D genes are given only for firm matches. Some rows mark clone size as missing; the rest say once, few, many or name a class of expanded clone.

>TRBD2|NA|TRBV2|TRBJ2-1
CASSDSGGPGDEQFF
TGTGCCAGCAGTGATTCGGGAGGGCCTGGGGATGAGCAGTTCTTC
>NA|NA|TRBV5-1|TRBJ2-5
CASSLGYQGIQETQYF
TGCGCCAGCAGCTTGGGGTACCAGGGTATCCAAGAGACCCAGTACTTC
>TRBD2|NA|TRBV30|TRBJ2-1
CAWSRRVAGYNEQFF
TGTGCCTGGAGTAGGCGGGTAGCGGGTTACAATGAGCAGTTCTTC
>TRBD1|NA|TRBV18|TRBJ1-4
CASSPWTGIEKLFF
TGTGCCAGCTCACCTTGGACAGGGATAGAAAAACTGTTTTTT
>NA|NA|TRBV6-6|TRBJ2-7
CASSYSMGGLGYEQYF
TGTGCCAGCAGTTACTCGATGGGCGGGCTAGGCTACGAGCAGTACTTC
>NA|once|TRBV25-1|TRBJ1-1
CASSGEGQRF
TGTGCCAGCAGTGGTGAGGGACAAAGGTTT
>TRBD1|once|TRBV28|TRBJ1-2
CATWYPDRGYGYTF
TGTGCCACCTGGTATCCCGACAGGGGTTATGGCTACACCTTC
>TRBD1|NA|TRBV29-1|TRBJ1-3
CSVEIDRAGNTIYF
TGCAGCGTTGAGATAGACAGGGCTGGAAACACCATATATTTT
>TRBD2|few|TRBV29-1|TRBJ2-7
CSVEGLADGEQYF
TGCAGCGTTGAGGGACTAGCGGATGGGGAGCAGTACTTC
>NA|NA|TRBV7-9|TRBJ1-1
CASSFRSNGDTEAFF
TGTGCCAGCAGCTTTCGTTCCAACGGGGACACTGAAGCTTTCTTT
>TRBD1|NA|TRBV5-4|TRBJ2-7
CASSLAQGDYEQYF
TGTGCCAGCAGCTTGGCTCAGGGGGATTACGAGCAGTACTTC
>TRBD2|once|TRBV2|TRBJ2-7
CASSRGGSSYEQYF
TGTGCCAGCAGCCGTGGCGGGAGCTCCTACGAGCAGTACTTC
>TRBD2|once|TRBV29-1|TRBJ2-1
CSAELAGGHNEQFF
TGCAGCGCCGAACTAGCGGGAGGGCACAATGAGCAGTTCTTC
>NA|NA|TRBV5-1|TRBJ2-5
CASSPGLRKETQYF
TGCGCCAGCAGCCCGGGACTGAGAAAAGAGACCCAGTACTTC
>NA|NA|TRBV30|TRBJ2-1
CAWSLSTNEQFF
TGTGCCTGGAGTCTATCTACCAATGAGCAGTTCTTC
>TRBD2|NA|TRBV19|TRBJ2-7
CASSIGLAGAYEQYF
TGTGCCAGTAGTATAGGACTAGCGGGAGCCTACGAGCAGTACTTC
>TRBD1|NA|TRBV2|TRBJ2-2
CASSLRGPGGELFF
TGTGCCAGCAGTCTCAGGGGGCCGGGCGGGGAGCTGTTTTTT
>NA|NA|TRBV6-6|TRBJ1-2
CASRPPGGDYGYTF
TGTGCCAGCAGACCCCCAGGAGGGGACTATGGCTACACCTTC
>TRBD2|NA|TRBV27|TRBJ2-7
CASSFGLAGGYEQYF
TGTGCCAGCAGTTTTGGACTAGCGGGAGGGTACGAGCAGTACTTC
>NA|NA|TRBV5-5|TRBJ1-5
CASSPGFGSNQPQHF
TGTGCCAGCAGCCCAGGGTTTGGGAGCAATCAGCCCCAGCATTTT
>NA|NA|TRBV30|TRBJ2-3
CAWSGLGQRDTQYF
TGTGCCTGGAGTGGACTTGGCCAACGGGATACGCAGTATTTT
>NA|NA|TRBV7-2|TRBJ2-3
CASSLARTDTQYF
TGTGCCAGCAGCTTGGCCCGCACAGATACGCAGTATTTT
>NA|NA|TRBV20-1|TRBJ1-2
CSFHLRGGDTF
TGCAGTTTCCACTTGCGGGGGGGTGATACCTTC
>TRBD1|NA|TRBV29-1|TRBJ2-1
CSANRGLFDEQFF
TGCAGCGCTAACAGGGGGCTGTTCGATGAGCAGTTCTTC
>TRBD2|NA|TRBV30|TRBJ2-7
CAWKRGAGNEQYF
TGTGCCTGGAAGCGGGGGGCGGGAAACGAGCAGTACTTC
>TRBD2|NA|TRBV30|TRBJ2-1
CALGLVGEQFF
TGTGCGTTGGGACTAGTTGGTGAGCAGTTCTTC
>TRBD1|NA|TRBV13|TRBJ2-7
CASSSQPGQGAVSHEQYF
TGTGCCAGCAGCTCCCAACCGGGACAGGGGGCAGTTTCTCACGAGCAGTACTTC
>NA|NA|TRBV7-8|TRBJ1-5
CASSLGGGDNQPQHF
TGTGCCAGCAGCTTAGGCGGAGGGGACAATCAGCCCCAGCATTTT
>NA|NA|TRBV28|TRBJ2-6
CASRSGQSGANVLTF
TGTGCCAGCAGGTCTGGACAGTCTGGGGCCAACGTCCTGACTTTC
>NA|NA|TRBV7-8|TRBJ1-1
CASSLGTVSMNTEAFF
TGTGCCAGCAGCTTAGGCACAGTGAGCATGAACACTGAAGCTTTCTTT
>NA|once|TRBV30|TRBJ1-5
CAFQETGPQHF
TGTGCCTTTCAAGAGACGGGGCCCCAGCATTTT
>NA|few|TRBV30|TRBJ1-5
CAWSVGGDQPQHF
TGTGCCTGGAGTGTAGGGGGAGATCAGCCCCAGCATTTT
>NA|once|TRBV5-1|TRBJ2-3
CASSLLGGTDTQYF
TGCGCCAGCAGCTTGCTAGGGGGCACAGATACGCAGTATTTT
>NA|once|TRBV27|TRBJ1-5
CASRPQGYQPQHF
TGTGCCAGCAGACCTCAGGGTTATCAGCCCCAGCATTTT
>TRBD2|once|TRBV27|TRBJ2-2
CASSAAGSGRGKAGELFF
TGTGCCAGCAGTGCCGCCGGGAGCGGGAGGGGGAAGGCCGGGGAGCTGTTTTTT
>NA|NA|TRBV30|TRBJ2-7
CAWSAPGYEQYF
TGTGCCTGGAGTGCCCCAGGGTACGAGCAGTACTTC
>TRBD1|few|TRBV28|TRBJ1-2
CASSLSGQGALTGYTF
TGTGCCAGCAGTTTATCAGGGCAGGGGGCGCTTACTGGCTACACCTTC
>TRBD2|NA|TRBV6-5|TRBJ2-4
CAAATLAGAKNIQYF
TGTGCCGCAGCTACCCTAGCGGGAGCCAAAAACATTCAGTACTTC